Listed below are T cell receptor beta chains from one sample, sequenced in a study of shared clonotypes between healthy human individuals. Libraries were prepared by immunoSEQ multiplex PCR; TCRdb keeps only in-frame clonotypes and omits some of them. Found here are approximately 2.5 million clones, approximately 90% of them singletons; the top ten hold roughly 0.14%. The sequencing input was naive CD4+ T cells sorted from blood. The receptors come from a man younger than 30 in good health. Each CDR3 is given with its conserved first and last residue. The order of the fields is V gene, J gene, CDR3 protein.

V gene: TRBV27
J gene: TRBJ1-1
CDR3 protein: CASSPMGVGRGTEAFF

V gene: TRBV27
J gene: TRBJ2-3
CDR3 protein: CASRRNSVDTQYF

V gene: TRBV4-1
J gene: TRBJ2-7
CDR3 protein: CASSQDQSGKGDEQYF

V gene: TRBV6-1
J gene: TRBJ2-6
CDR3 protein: CASSELKGLAIPAGANVLTF

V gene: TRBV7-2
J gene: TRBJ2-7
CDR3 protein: CASSSQGANSYEQYF

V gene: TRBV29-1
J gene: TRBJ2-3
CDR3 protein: CSGGLAGTDTQYF

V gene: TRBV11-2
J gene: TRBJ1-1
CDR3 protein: CASSLGPRNTEAFF

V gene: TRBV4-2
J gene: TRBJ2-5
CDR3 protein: CASSQEVLRGETQYF

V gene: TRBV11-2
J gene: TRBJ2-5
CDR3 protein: CASSFAGIQETQYF

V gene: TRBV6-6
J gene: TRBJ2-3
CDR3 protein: CASRNLAGGRDTQYF

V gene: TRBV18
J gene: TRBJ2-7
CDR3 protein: CASSPILAGEVEQYF

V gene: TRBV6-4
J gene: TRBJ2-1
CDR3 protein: CASSDSIGGRGEQFF

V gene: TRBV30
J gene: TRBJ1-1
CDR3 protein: CAWGHPNTEAFF

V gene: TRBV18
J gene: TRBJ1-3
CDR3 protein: CASSPLDGNTIYF

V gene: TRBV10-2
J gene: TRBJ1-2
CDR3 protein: CASRKGTWDGYTF

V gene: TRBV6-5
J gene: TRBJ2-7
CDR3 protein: CASSSRGVRYF

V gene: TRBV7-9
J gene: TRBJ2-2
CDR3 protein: CASSLTSGGIGELFF

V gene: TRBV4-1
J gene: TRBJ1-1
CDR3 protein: CASSPIPLQGRNTEAFF

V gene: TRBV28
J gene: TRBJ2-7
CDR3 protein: CASRRGLTNYEQYF

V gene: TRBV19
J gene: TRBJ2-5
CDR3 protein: CASKVAGQSQETQYF

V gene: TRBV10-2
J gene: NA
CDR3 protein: CASRETSGEFYEQYF

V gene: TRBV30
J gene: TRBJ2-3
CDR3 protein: CAWGLGGEDTQYF

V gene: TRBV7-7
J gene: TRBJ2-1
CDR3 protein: CASSTGGGSPYNEQFF

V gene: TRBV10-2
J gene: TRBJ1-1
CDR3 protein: CASSGLLGEAFF

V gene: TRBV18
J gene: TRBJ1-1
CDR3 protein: CASSPTWQGYTEAFF

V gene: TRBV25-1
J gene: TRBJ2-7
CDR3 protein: CASSGRAGIFHEQYF

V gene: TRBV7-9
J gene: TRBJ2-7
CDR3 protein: CASATSGSLYEQYF

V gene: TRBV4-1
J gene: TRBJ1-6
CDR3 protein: CASSQAGRSYNSPLHF

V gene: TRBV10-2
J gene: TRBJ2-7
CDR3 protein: CATHPLGRAYEQYF

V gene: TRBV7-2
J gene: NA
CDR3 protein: CASSLDTIAPYEQYF

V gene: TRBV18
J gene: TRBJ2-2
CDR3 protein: CASSLNSGGELFF

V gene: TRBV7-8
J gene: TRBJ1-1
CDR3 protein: CASSLAGQGLNTEAFF

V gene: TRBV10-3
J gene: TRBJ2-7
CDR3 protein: CAISDPGQGYEQYF

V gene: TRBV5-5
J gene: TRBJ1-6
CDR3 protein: CASSLWVSSYNSPLHF

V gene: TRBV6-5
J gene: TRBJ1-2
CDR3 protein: CASSYGDRGRREPTF

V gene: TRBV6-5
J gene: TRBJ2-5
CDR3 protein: CASSGGRGETQYF

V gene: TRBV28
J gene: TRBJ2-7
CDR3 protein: CASSSLTDRTYEQYF

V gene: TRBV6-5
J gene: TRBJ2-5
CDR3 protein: CASSSPGQSKTQYF

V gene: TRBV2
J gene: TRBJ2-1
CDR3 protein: CASIRSGSPHFF

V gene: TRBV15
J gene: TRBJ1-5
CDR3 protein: CATSREDPYSNQPQHF

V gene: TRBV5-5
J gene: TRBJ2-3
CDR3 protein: CASTSGSSDTQYF

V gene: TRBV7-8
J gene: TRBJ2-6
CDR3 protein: CASSLGGYSGANVLTF

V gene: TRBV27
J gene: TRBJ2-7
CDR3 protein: CASSLSTHLGAEQYF

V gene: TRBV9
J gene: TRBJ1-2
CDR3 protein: CASSYRDSGNYGYTF

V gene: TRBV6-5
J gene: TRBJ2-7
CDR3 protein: CASSLGTGFKQYF

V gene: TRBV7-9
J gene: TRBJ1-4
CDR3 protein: CASSLVGNEKLFF

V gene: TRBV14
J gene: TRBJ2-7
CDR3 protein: CASSQRQTGRVSYEQYF

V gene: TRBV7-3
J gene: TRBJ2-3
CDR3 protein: CASSLNSRGTDTQYF

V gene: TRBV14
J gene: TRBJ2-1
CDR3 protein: CASSPRTSGRLDNEQFF

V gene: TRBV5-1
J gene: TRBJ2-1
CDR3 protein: CASSLQGGEQFF

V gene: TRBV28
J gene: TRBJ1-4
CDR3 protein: CASRRDGNNEKLFF

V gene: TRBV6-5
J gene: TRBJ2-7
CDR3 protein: CASRSRGRTYEQYF